This is a list of T cell receptor beta chains from one sample in a study of shared clonotypes between healthy human individuals. Some clones are missing from TCRdb's copy, which holds only in-frame ones; the method was immunoSEQ multiplex PCR. The sample has 600,000 or so clones, roughly 98% seen once; the top ten hold roughly 0.29%. The sequenced material came from naive CD8+ T cells sorted from blood. The receptors shown here come from a man aged 30 to 45 in good health. CDR3s include the opening cysteine and the closing phenylalanine or tryptophan. A D gene is named only where the DNA matches it firmly. Size tells how often a clone was seen (once, few, many) or the class of an expanded clone, and some rows leave it out.

NA,NA,TRBJ1-5,TRBV6-5,CASTSGNQPQHF,TGTGCCAGCACCTCAGGGAACCAGCCCCAGCATTTT
NA,NA,TRBJ2-3,TRBV9,CASSAGTDTQYF,TGTGCCAGCAGCGCCGGGACAGATACGCAGTATTTT
once,TRBD1,TRBJ2-3,TRBV29-1,CSGIRQGPTDTQYF,TGCAGCGGAATTCGACAGGGGCCCACAGATACGCAGTATTTT
NA,TRBD2,TRBJ2-1,TRBV9,CASSVWGEGTYNEQFF,TGTGCCAGCAGCGTATGGGGGGAGGGCACCTACAATGAGCAGTTCTTC
NA,NA,TRBJ2-7,TRBV29-1,CSVEDRRYEQYF,TGCAGCGTTGAAGATCGAAGATACGAGCAGTACTTC
NA,TRBD2,TRBJ2-5,TRBV2,CASSETSGFQETQYF,TGTGCCAGCAGTGAAACTAGCGGGTTTCAAGAGACCCAGTACTTC
NA,NA,TRBJ2-2,TRBV7-9,CASSSQTDPNTGELFF,TGTGCCAGCAGCTCCCAGACAGATCCGAACACCGGGGAGCTGTTTTTT
NA,NA,TRBJ2-1,TRBV7-9,CASSPTGTPGDEQFF,TGTGCCAGCAGCCCAACCGGGACCCCGGGGGATGAGCAGTTCTTC
NA,TRBD1,TRBJ2-1,TRBV29-1,CSVATGGHEQFF,TGCAGCGTTGCAACAGGGGGCCATGAGCAGTTCTTC
NA,NA,TRBJ1-1,TRBV7-9,CASRAPGDTEAFF,TGTGCCAGCAGGGCCCCGGGAGACACTGAAGCTTTCTTT
NA,NA,TRBJ2-3,TRBV7-9,CASSSSDTPTDTQYF,TGTGCCAGCAGCTCCTCGGACACACCCACAGATACGCAGTATTTT
NA,TRBD2,TRBJ2-1,TRBV6-6,CASRGTSGSSYNEQFF,TGTGCCAGCAGAGGGACTAGCGGGAGCTCCTACAATGAGCAGTTCTTC
NA,NA,TRBJ1-4,TRBV6-5,CASSYTTNEKLFF,TGTGCCAGCAGTTACACTACAAATGAAAAACTGTTTTTT
NA,NA,TRBJ2-6,TRBV7-2,CASSLAGNGANVLTF,TGTGCCAGCAGCCTCGCGGGCAACGGGGCCAACGTCCTGACTTTC
NA,NA,TRBJ2-1,TRBV7-9,CASSLALSGVLVEQFF,TGTGCCAGCAGCTTAGCGCTTTCAGGCGTATTGGTTGAGCAGTTCTTC
NA,TRBD1,TRBJ2-7,TRBV19,CATRPGTGNYEQYF,TGTGCCACTCGACCCGGGACAGGGAACTACGAGCAGTACTTC
NA,TRBD1,TRBJ1-1,TRBV10-3,CAISEAGTVNTEAFF,TGTGCCATCAGTGAGGCCGGGACAGTGAACACTGAAGCTTTCTTT
NA,TRBD1,TRBJ2-1,TRBV7-2,CASSWDSYNEQFF,TGTGCCAGCAGCTGGGACAGTTACAATGAGCAGTTCTTC
NA,TRBD1,TRBJ2-7,TRBV29-1,CSVPGQGHEQYF,TGCAGCGTACCGGGACAGGGCCACGAGCAGTACTTC
once,TRBD1,TRBJ1-1,TRBV10-2,CASTLDRAEAFF,TGCGCCAGCACCCTGGACAGGGCTGAAGCTTTCTTT
NA,NA,TRBJ2-7,TRBV7-9,CASSSRTGSLNEQYF,TGTGCCAGCAGCTCCCGAACCGGGAGTTTGAACGAGCAGTACTTC
NA,TRBD1,TRBJ1-2,TRBV5-4,CASSLVGQGVQGGYTF,TGTGCCAGCAGCTTGGTGGGACAGGGTGTACAGGGCGGCTACACCTTC
NA,TRBD2,TRBJ2-1,TRBV5-1,CASSPLLAERYNEQFF,TGCGCCAGCAGCCCACTCCTAGCGGAAAGATACAATGAGCAGTTCTTC
NA,TRBD1,TRBJ1-5,TRBV9,CASSVGDRAWPQHF,TGTGCCAGCAGCGTAGGGGACAGGGCCTGGCCCCAGCATTTT
once,NA,TRBJ2-7,TRBV9,CASSVGVAAEQYF,TGTGCCAGCAGCGTAGGGGTAGCGGCCGAGCAGTACTTC
NA,NA,TRBJ2-1,TRBV7-9,CASSPFPEEQFF,TGTGCCAGCAGCCCCTTTCCGGAAGAGCAGTTCTTC
NA,NA,TRBJ1-2,TRBV5-1,CASSFYPPDGDYGYTF,TGCGCCAGCAGCTTTTACCCACCCGACGGGGACTATGGCTACACCTTC
NA,TRBD2,TRBJ2-1,TRBV7-2,CASSLGLAGNSEQFF,TGTGCCAGCAGCTTAGGACTAGCGGGAAACAGTGAGCAGTTCTTC
once,NA,TRBJ2-7,TRBV27,CASTSGYYEQYF,TGTGCCAGCACCTCAGGGTACTACGAGCAGTACTTC
NA,NA,TRBJ2-7,TRBV2,CASPPGAGKVYEQYF,TGTGCCAGCCCCCCGGGTGCAGGGAAGGTCTACGAGCAGTACTTC
NA,NA,TRBJ1-1,TRBV27,CASSFNRLNTEAFF,TGTGCCAGCAGTTTCAACAGATTGAACACTGAAGCTTTCTTT
NA,NA,TRBJ1-5,TRBV28,CASILHLGREPQHF,TGTGCCAGCATCCTACACCTGGGCCGGGAGCCCCAGCATTTT
once,NA,TRBJ2-2,TRBV7-6,CASSPGWGQDGELFF,TGTGCCAGCAGCCCCGGTTGGGGGCAGGACGGGGAGCTGTTTTTT
once,NA,TRBJ1-2,TRBV27,CASGREGNYGYTF,TGTGCCAGTGGCCGGGAGGGAAACTATGGCTACACCTTC
NA,NA,TRBJ2-7,TRBV5-1,CASSLGLGSDEQYF,TGCGCCAGCAGCTTGGGTCTGGGATCGGACGAGCAGTACTTC
NA,NA,TRBJ2-2,TRBV29-1,CSFYSGSTGELFF,TGCAGCTTCTATAGCGGAAGCACCGGGGAGCTGTTTTTT
NA,NA,TRBJ2-7,TRBV7-6,CASSLGQNAYEQYF,TGTGCCAGCAGCTTAGGTCAGAACGCCTACGAGCAGTACTTC
NA,TRBD2,TRBJ2-1,TRBV7-9,CASSPGTSGRTPSYNEQFF,TGTGCCAGCAGCCCTGGGACTAGCGGGAGGACCCCCTCCTACAATGAGCAGTTCTTC
NA,NA,TRBJ2-7,TRBV7-8,CASSLALTQKYEQYF,TGTGCCAGCAGCTTAGCCCTAACTCAAAAGTACGAGCAGTACTTC
few,TRBD2,TRBJ2-7,TRBV2,CASSLSAGVTYEQYF,TGTGCCAGCAGTTTATCAGCGGGAGTTACCTACGAGCAGTACTTC
once,NA,TRBJ2-1,TRBV7-9,CASSFITGVRSNEQFF,TGTGCCAGCAGCTTCATCACCGGGGTTCGGAGCAATGAGCAGTTCTTC
NA,NA,TRBJ2-7,TRBV9,CASSDESGYYEQYF,TGTGCCAGCAGCGACGAGAGCGGGTACTACGAGCAGTACTTC
NA,NA,TRBJ2-7,TRBV7-2,CASSLGGGYEQYF,TGTGCCAGCAGCTTAGGAGGGGGTTACGAGCAGTACTTC
NA,TRBD1,TRBJ1-4,TRBV7-9,CASSQQGAGEKLFF,TGTGCCAGCAGCCAACAGGGGGCAGGGGAAAAACTGTTTTTT
NA,NA,TRBJ2-6,TRBV5-1,CASSVQVVVGANVLTF,TGCGCCAGCAGCGTTCAGGTCGTAGTCGGGGCCAACGTCCTGACTTTC
NA,NA,TRBJ1-3,TRBV9,CASSTRGGPAGNTIYF,TGTGCCAGCAGCACCCGTGGGGGACCAGCTGGAAACACCATATATTTT
NA,NA,TRBJ2-3,TRBV9,CASSAQGHHTDTQYF,TGTGCCAGCAGCGCACAGGGTCACCACACAGATACGCAGTATTTT
NA,NA,TRBJ2-7,TRBV7-9,CASSPGLTYEQYF,TGTGCCAGCAGCCCGGGGTTGACCTACGAGCAGTACTTC
once,TRBD1,TRBJ2-7,TRBV6-5,CASSSTGGTPYEQYF,TGTGCCAGCAGTTCCACAGGGGGAACCCCCTACGAGCAGTACTTC
NA,TRBD1,TRBJ2-7,TRBV11-2,CASTSWDREYEQYF,TGTGCCAGCACCTCGTGGGACAGGGAATACGAGCAGTACTTC
NA,NA,TRBJ1-2,TRBV5-8,CASSLQGSYGYTF,TGTGCCAGCAGCCTGCAGGGGAGCTATGGCTACACCTTC
NA,NA,TRBJ2-7,TRBV6-1,CATATGSSYEQYF,TGTGCCACGGCGACAGGTAGCTCCTACGAGCAGTACTTC
NA,TRBD2,TRBJ2-7,TRBV5-4,CASSFAESSGYEQYF,TGTGCCAGCAGCTTCGCCGAATCTAGCGGCTACGAGCAGTACTTC
NA,NA,TRBJ2-6,TRBV5-5,CASSQDLFSGYSGANVLTF,TGTGCCAGCAGCCAAGACTTATTTAGCGGATACTCTGGGGCCAACGTCCTGACTTTC
NA,TRBD2,TRBJ2-1,TRBV28,CASSVLASTLEQFF,TGTGCCAGCAGTGTACTAGCGAGTACCCTAGAGCAGTTCTTC
NA,NA,TRBJ1-1,TRBV9,CASSVSVNGLRDTEAFF,TGTGCCAGCAGCGTATCGGTAAACGGCCTGAGGGACACTGAAGCTTTCTTT
NA,NA,TRBJ1-1,TRBV27,CASTAWAGVSAEAFF,TGTGCCAGCACCGCATGGGCAGGGGTTAGTGCTGAAGCTTTCTTT
NA,NA,TRBJ1-1,TRBV30,CAWSPYSYTEAFF,TGTGCCTGGAGTCCATACAGCTACACTGAAGCTTTCTTT
once,TRBD1,TRBJ2-1,TRBV6-5,CASSRQGAGNEQFF,TGTGCCAGCAGTCGACAGGGGGCGGGAAATGAGCAGTTCTTC
NA,NA,TRBJ2-2,TRBV28,CASRNFQENTGELFF,TGTGCCAGCAGAAATTTCCAGGAGAACACCGGGGAGCTGTTTTTT